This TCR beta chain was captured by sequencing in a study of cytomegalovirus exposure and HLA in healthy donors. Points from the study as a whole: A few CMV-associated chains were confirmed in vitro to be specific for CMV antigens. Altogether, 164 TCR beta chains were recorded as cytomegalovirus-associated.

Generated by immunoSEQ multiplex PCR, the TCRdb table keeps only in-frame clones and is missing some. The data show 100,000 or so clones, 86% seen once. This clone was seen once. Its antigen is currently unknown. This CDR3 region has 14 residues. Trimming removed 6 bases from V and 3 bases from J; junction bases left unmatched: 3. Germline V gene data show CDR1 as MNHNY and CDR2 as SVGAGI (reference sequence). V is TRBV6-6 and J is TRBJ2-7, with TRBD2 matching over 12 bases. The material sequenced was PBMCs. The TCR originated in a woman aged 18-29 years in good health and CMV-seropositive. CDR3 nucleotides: TGTGCCAGCAGGGCGGGACTAGCGGGCTACGAGCAGTACTTC. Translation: CASRAGLAGYEQYF.